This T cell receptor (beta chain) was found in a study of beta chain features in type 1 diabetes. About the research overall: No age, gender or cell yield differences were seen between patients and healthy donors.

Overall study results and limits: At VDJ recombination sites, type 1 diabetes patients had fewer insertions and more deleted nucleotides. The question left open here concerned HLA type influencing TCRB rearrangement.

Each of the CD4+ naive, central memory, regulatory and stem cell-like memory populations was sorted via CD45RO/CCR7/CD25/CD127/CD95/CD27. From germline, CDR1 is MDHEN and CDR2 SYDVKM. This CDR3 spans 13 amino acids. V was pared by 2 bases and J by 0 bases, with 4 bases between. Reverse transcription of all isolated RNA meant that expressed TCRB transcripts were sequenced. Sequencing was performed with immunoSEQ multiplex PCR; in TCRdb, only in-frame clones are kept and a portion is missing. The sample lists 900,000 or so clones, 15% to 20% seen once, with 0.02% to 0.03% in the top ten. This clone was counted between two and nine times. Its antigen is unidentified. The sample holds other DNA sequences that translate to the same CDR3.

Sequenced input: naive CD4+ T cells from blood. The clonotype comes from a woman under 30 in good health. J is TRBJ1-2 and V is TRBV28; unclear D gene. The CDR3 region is CASSLTTNYGYTF. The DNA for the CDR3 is TGTGCCAGCAGTTTAACGACTAACTATGGCTACACCTTC.